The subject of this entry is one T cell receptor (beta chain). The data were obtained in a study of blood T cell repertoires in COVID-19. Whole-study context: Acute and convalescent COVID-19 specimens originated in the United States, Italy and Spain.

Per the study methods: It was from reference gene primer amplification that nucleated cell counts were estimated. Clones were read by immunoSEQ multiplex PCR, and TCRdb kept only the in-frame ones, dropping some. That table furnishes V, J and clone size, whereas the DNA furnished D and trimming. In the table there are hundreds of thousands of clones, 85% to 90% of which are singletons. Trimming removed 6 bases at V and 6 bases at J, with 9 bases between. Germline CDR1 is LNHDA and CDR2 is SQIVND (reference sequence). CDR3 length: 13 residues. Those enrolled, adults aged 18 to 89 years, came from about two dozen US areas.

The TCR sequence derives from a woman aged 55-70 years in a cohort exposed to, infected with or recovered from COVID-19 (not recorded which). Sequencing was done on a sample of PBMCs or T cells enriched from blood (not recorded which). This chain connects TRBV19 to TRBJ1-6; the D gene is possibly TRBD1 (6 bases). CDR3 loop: CASSDRSNSPLHF. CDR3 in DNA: TGTGCCAGTAGCGACAGGAGTAATTCACCCCTCCACTTT.